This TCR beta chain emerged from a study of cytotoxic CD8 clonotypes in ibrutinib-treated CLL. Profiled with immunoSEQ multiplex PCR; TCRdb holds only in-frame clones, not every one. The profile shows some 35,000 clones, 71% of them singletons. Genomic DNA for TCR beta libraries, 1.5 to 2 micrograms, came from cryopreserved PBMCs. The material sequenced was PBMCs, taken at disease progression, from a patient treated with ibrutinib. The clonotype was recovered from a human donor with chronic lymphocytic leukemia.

The CDR3 reads CASSLSQSTDTQYF. DNA of the CDR3: TGTGCCAGCAGTTTATCTCAGAGCACAGATACGCAGTATTTT. The chain uses TRBV27 and TRBJ2-3; no reliable D call. The germline V gene has CDR1 MNHEY and CDR2 SMNVEV (reference sequence). Deletions cut 0 bases from V and 0 bases from J, with 4 bases between. CDR3 length equals 14 residues.